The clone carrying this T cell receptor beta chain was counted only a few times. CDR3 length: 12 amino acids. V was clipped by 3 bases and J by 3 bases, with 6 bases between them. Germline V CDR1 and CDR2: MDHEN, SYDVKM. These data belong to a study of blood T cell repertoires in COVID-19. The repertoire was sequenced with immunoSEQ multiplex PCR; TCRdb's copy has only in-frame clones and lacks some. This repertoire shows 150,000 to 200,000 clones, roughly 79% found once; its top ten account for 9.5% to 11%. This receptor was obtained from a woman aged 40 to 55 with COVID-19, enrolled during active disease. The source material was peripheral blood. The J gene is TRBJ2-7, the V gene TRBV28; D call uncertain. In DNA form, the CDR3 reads TGTGCCAGCAGTTTCCTCGTCTACGAGCAGTACTTC. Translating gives CASSFLVYEQYF.